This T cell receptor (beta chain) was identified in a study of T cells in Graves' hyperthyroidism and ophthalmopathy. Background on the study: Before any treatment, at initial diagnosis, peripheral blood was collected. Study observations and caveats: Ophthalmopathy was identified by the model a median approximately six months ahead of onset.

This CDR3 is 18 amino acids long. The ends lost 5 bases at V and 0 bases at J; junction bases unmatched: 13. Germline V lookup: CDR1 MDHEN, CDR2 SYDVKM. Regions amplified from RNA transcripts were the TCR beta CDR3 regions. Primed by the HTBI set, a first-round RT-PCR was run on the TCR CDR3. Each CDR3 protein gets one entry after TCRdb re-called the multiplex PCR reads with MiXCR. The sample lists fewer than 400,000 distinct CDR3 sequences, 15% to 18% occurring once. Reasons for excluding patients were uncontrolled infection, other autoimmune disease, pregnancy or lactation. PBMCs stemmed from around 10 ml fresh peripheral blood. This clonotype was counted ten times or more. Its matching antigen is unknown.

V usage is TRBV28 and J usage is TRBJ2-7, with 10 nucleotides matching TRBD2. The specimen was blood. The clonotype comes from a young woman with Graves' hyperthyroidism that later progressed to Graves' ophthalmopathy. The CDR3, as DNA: TGTGCCAGCAGTCCCGCTAGGACTAGCGGCTTCTTCTCCTACGAGCAGTACTTC. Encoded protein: CASSPARTSGFFSYEQYF.